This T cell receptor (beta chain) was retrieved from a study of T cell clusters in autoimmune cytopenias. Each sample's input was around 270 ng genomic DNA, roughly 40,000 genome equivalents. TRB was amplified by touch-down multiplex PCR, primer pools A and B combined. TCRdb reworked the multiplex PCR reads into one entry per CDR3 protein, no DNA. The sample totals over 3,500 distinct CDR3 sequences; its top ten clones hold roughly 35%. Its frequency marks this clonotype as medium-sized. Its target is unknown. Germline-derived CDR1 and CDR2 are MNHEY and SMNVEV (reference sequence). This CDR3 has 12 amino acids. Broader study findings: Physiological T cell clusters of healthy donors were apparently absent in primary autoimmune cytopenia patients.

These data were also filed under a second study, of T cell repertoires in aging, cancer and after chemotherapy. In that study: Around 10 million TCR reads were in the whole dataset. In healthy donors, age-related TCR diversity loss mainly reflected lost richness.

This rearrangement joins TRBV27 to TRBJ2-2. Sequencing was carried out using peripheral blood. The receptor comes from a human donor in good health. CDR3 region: CASSLWSGELFF.